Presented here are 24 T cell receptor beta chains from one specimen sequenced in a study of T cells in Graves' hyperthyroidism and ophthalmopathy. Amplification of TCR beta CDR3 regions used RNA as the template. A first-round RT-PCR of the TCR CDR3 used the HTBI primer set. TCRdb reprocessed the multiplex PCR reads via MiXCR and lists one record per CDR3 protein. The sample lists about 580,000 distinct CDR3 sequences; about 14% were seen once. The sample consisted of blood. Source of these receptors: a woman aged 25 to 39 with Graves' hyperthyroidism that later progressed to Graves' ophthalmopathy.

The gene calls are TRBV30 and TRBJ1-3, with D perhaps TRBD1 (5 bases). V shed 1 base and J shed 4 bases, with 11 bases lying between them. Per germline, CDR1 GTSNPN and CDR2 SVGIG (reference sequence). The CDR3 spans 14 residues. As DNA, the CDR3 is TGTGCCTGGAGTGGGTTCCGGGGCGGAAACACCATATATTTT. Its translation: CAWSGFRGGNTIYF.

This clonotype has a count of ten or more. CDR3 sequence (DNA): TGCAGTGCTAGAGATAGTCATATGGCCTACGAGCAGTACTTC. Translated: CSARDSHMAYEQYF. The genes are TRBV20-1 and TRBJ2-7; D gene ambiguous. The CDR3 length is 14 residues. Germline V gene data show CDR1 as DFQATT and CDR2 as SNEGSKA (reference sequence). V shed 0 bases and J shed 2 bases, with 11 bases lying between them.

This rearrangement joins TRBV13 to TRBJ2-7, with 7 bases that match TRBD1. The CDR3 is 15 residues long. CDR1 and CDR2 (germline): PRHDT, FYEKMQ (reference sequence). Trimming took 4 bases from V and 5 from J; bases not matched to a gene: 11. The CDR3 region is CASSSRTGVGHEQYF. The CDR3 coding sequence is TGTGCCAGCAGCTCAAGGACAGGCGTCGGCCACGAGCAGTACTTC. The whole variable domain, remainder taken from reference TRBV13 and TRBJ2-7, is AAGVIQSPRHLIKEKRETATLKCYPIPRHDTVYWYQQGPGQDPQFLISFYEKMQSDKGSIPDRFSAQQFSDYHSELNMSSLELGDSALYFCASSSRTGVGHEQYFGPGTRLTVT.

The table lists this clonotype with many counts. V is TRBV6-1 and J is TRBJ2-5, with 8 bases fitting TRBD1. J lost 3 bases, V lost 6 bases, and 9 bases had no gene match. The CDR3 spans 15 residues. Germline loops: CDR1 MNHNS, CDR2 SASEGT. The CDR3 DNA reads TGTGCCAGCAGCAGACAGGGGTCTGAAGAAGAGACCCAGTACTTC. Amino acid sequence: CASSRQGSEEETQYF.

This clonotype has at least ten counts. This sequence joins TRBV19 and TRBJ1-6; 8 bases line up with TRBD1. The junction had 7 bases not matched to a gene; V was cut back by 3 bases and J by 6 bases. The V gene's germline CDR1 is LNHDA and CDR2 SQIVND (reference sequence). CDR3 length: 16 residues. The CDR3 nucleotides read TGTGCCAGTAGTATCGGCAGGGGGCCCGGTAATTCACCCCTCCACTTT. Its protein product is CASSIGRGPGNSPLHF.

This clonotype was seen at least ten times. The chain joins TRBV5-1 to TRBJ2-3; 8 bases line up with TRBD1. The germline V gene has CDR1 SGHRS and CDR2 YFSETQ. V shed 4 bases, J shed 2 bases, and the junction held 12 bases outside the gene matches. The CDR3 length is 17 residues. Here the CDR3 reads CASSPDPGQDLTDTQYF. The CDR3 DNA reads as TGCGCCAGCAGCCCGGACCCGGGACAGGACCTCACAGATACGCAGTATTTT.

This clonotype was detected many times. This CDR3 reads CSANLRDTERETQYF. For the CDR3, the DNA is TGCAGTGCCAATCTCCGGGACACCGAAAGAGAGACCCAGTACTTC. The genes are TRBV20-1 and TRBJ2-5; TRBD1 is a possible D gene (6 bases). This CDR3 spans 15 amino acids. Trimming took off 6 bases at V and 4 bases at J, with 21 bases between the two ends. The germline gives CDR1 DFQATT, CDR2 SNEGSKA (reference sequence).

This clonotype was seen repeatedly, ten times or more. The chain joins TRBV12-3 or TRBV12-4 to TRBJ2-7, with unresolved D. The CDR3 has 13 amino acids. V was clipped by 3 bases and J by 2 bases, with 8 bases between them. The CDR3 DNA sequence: TGTGCCAGCAGTTTGAAAGATACCTACGAGCAGTACTTC. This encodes CASSLKDTYEQYF.

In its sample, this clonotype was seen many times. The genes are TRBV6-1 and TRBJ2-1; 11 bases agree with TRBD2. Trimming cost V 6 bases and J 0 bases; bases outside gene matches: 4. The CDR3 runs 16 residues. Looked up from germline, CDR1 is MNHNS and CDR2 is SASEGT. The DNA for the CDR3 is TGTGCCAGCAGACCCACTAGCGGGAGCTCCTACAATGAGCAGTTCTTC. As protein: CASRPTSGSSYNEQFF.

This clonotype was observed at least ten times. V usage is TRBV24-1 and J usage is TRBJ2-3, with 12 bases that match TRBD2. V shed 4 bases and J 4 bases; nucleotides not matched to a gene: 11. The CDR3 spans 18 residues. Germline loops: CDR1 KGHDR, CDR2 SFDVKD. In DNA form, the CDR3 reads TGTGCCACCAGTGACAGAACCCCCGGACTAGCGGGGTCAGATACGCAGTATTTT. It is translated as CATSDRTPGLAGSDTQYF.

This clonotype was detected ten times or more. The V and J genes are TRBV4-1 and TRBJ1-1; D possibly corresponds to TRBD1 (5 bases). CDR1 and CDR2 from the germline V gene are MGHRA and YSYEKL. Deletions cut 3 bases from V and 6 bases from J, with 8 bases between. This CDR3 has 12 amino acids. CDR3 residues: CASSHGGAEAFF. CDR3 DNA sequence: TGCGCCAGCAGCCACGGAGGGGCTGAAGCTTTCTTT.

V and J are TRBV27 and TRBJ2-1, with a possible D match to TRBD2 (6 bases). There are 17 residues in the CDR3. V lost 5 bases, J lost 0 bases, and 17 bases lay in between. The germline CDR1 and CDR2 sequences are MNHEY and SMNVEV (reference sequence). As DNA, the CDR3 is TGTGCCAGCAGTCCCGCGTATAGCGGCAACTCCTACAATGAGCAGTTCTTC. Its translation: CASSPAYSGNSYNEQFF.

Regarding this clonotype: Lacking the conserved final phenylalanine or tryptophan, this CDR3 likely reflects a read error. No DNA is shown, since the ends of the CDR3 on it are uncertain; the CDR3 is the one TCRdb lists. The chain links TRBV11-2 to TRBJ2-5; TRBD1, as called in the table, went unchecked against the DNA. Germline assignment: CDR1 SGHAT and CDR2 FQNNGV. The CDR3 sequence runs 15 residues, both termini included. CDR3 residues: CASSLGQVEQETLYL.

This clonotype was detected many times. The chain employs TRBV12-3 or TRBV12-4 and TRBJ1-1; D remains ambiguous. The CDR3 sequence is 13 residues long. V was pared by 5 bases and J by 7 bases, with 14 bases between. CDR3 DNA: TGTGCCAGCAGTCCCACCCCCTCCAGTGAAGCTTTCTTT. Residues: CASSPTPSSEAFF.

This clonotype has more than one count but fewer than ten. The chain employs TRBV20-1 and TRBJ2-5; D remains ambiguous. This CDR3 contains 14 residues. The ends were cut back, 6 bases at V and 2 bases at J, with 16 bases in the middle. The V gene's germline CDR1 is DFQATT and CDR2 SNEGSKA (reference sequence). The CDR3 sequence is CSATGWRAQETQYF. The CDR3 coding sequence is TGCAGTGCCACCGGGTGGCGAGCGCAAGAGACCCAGTACTTC.

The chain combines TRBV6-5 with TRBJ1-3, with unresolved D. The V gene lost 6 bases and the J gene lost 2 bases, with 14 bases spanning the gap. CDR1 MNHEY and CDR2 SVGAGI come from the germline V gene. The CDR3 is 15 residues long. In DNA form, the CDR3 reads TGTGCCAGCAGCTTACCCCTCACCGCTGGAAACACCATATATTTT. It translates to CASSLPLTAGNTIYF.

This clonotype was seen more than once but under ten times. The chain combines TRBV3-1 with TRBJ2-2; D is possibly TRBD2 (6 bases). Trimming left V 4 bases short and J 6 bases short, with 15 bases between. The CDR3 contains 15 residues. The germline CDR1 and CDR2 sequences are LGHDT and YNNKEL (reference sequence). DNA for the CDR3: TGTGCCAGCAGCCGGGGGGAGTTAAATGCCGGGGAGCTGTTTTTT. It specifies CASSRGELNAGELFF.

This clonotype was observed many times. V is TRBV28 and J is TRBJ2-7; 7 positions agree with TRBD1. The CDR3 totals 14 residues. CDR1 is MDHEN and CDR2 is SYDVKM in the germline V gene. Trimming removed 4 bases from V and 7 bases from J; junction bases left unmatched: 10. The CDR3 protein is CASSSPGTAGEQYF. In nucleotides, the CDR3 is TGTGCCAGCAGTTCCCCCGGGACAGCCGGGGAGCAGTACTTC.

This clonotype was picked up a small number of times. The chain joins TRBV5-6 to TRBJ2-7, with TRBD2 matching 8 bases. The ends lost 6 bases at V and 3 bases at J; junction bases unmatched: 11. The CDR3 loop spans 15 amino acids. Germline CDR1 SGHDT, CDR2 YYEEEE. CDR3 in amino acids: CASKTQLTSDYEQYF. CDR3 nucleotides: TGTGCCAGCAAAACCCAATTGACTAGCGACTACGAGCAGTACTTC.

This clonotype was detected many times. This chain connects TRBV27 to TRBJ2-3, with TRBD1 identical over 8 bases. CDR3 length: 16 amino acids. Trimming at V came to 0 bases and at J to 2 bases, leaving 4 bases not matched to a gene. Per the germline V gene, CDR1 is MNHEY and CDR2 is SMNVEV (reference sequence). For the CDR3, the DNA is TGTGCCAGCAGTTTATCTCCAGGGGGCTACACAGATACGCAGTATTTT. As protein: CASSLSPGGYTDTQYF.

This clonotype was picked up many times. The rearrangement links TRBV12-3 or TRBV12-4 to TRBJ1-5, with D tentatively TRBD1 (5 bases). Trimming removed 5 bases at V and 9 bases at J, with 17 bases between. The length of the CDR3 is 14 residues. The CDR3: CASSPGTPEGPQHF. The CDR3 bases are TGTGCCAGCAGTCCCGGGACTCCGGAGGGGCCCCAGCATTTT.

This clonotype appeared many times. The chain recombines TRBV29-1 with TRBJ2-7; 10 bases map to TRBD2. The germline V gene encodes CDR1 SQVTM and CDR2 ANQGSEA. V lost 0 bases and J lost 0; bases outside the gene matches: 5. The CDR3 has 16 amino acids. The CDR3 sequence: CSVEDRPSGSSYEQYF. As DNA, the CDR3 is TGCAGCGTTGAAGATCGGCCTAGCGGGAGCTCCTACGAGCAGTACTTC.

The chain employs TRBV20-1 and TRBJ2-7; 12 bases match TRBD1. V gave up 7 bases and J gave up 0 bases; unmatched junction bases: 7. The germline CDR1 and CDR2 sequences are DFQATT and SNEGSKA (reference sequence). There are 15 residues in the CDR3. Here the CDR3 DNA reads TGCAGTGTGGGACAGGGGGCCTATAGCTCCTACGAGCAGTACTTC. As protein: CSVGQGAYSSYEQYF.

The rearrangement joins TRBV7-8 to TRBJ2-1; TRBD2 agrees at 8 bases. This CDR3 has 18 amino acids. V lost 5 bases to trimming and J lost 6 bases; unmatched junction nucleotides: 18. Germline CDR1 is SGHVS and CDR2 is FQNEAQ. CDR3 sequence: CASSPPAWLAGRGNEQFF. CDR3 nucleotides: TGTGCCAGCAGCCCCCCGGCGTGGCTAGCGGGTCGAGGCAATGAGCAGTTCTTC.